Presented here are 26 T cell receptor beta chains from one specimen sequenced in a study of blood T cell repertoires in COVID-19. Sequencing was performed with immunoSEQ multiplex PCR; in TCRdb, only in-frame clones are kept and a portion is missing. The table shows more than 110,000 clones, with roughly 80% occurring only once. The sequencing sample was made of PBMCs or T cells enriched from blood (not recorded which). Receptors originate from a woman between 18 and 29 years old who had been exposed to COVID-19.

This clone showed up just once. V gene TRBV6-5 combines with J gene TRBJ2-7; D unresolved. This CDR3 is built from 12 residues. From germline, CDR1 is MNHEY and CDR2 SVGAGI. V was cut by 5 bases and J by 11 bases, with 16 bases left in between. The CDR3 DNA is TGTGCCAGCAGTCAACCGTTTGGAGTTGAGTACTTC. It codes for CASSQPFGVEYF.

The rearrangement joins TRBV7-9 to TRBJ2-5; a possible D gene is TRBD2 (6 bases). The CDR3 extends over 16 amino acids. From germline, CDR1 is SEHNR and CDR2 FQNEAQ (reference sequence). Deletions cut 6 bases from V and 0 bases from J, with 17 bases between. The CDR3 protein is CASRLTGVENQETQYF. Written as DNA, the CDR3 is TGTGCCAGCAGGCTTACGGGAGTGGAGAACCAAGAGACCCAGTACTTC. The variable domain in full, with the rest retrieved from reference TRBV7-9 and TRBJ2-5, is DTGVSQNPRHKITKRGQNVTFRCDPISEHNRLYWYRQTLGQGPEFLTYFQNEAQLEKSRLLSDRFSAERPKGSFSTLEIQRTEQGDSAMYLCASRLTGVENQETQYFGPGTRLLVL.

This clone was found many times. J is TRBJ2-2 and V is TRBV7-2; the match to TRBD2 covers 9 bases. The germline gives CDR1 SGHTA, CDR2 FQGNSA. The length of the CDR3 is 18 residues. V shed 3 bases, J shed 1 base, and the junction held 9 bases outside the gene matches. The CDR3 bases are TGTGCCAGCAGCTTCTCCCGTCGGACTAGCGTGAACACCGGGGAGCTGTTTTTT. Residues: CASSFSRRTSVNTGELFF.

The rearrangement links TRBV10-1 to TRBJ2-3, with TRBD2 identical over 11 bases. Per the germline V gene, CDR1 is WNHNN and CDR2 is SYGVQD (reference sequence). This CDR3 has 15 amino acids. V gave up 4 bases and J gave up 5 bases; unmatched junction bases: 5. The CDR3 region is CASSVIAGGVDTQYF. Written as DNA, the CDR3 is TGCGCCAGCAGTGTGATAGCGGGAGGGGTAGATACGCAGTATTTT.

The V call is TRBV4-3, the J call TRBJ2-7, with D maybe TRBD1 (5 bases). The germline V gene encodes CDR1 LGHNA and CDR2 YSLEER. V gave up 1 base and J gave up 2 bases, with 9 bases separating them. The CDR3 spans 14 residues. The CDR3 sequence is CASSQGTTTYEQYF. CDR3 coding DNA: TGCGCCAGCAGCCAAGGGACAACTACCTACGAGCAGTACTTC.

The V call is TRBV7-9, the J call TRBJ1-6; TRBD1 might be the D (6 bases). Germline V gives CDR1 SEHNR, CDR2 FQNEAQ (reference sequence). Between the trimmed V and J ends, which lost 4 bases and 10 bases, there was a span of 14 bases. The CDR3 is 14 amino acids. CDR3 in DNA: TGTGCCAGCAGCTCCACGCAGGGGCACTCACCCCTCCACTTT. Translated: CASSSTQGHSPLHF.

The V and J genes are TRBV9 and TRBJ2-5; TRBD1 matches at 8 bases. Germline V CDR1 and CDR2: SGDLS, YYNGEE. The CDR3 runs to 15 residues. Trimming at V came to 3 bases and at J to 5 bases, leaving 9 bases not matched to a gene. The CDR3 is CASSARQGLGETQYF. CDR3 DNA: TGTGCCAGCAGCGCCCGACAGGGGTTGGGGGAGACCCAGTACTTC.

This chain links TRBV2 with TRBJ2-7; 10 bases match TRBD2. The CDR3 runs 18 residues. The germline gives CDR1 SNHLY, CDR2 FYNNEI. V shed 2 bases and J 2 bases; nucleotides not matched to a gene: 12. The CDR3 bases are TGTGCCAGCAGTGAACTAGCGGGAGTACGGGCCCCGACCTACGAGCAGTACTTC. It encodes CASSELAGVRAPTYEQYF.

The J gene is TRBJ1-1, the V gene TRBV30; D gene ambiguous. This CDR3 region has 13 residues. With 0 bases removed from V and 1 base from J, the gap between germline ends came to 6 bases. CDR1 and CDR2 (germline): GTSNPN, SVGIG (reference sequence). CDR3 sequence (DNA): TGTGCCTGGAGTGTCGGGTCGAACACTGAAGCTTTCTTT. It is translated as CAWSVGSNTEAFF.

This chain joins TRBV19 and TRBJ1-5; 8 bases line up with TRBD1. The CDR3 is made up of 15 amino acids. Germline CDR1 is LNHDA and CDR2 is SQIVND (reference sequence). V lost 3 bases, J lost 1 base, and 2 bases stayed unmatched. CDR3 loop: CASSISGGSNQPQHF. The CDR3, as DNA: TGTGCCAGTAGTATCTCAGGGGGCAGCAATCAGCCCCAGCATTTT.

The CDR3 protein is CASSFEGAAYGYTF. CDR3 sequence (DNA): TGTGCCAGCAGCTTCGAAGGGGCTGCCTATGGCTACACCTTC. This chain links TRBV7-9 with TRBJ1-2, with D maybe TRBD1 (5 bases). This CDR3 has 14 residues. Germline assignment: CDR1 SEHNR and CDR2 FQNEAQ (reference sequence). Between the trimmed V and J ends, which lost 3 bases and 4 bases, there was a span of 12 bases.

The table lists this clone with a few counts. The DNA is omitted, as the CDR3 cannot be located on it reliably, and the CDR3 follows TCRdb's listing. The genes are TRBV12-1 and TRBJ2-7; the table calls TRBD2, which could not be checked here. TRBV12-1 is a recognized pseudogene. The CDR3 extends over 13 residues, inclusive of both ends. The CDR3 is CASSFASGSEQYF.

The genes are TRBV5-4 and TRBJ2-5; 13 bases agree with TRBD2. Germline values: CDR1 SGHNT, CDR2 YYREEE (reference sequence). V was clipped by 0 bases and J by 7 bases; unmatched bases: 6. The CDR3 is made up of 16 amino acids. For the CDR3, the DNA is TGTGCCAGCAGCTTGGGACTAGCGGGAGGTGGTGCGACCCAGTACTTC. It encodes CASSLGLAGGGATQYF.

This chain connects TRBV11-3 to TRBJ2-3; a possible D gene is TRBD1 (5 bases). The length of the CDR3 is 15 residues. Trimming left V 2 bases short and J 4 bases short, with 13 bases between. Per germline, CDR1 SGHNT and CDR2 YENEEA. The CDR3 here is CASSLSQGIADTQYF. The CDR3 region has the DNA TGTGCCAGCAGCTTATCGCAGGGTATCGCAGATACGCAGTATTTT.

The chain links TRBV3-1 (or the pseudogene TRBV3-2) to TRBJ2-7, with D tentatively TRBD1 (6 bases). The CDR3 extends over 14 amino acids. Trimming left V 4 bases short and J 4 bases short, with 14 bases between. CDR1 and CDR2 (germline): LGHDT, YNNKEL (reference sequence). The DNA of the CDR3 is TGTGCCAGCAGCCGAAGGGACACTCCATACGAGCAGTACTTC. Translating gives CASSRRDTPYEQYF.

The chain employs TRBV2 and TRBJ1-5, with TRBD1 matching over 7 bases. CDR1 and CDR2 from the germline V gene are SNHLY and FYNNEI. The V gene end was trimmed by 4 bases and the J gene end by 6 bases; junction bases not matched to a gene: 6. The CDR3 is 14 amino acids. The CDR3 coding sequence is TGTGCCAGCAGTGCACAGGGGTGGACTCAGCCCCAGCATTTT. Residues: CASSAQGWTQPQHF.

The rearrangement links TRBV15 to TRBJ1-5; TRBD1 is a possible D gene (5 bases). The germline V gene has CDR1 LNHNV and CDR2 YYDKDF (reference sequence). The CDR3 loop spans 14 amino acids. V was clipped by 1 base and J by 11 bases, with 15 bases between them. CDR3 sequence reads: CATSRGGTGGTQHF. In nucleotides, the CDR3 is TGTGCCACCAGCAGAGGGGGGACCGGCGGGACCCAGCATTTT.

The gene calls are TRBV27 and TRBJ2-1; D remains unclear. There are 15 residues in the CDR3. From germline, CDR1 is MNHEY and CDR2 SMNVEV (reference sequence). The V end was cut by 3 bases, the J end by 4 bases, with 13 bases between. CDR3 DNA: TGTGCCAGCAGTTTTTTTATCGGAGCTTACAATGAGCAGTTCTTC. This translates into CASSFFIGAYNEQFF.

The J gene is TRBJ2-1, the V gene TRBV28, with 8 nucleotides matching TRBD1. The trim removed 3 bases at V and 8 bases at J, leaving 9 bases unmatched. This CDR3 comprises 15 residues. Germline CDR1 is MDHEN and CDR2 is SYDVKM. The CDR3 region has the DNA TGTGCCAGCAGTTTGCTGGCCAGGGGGCTGGATGAGCAGTTCTTC. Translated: CASSLLARGLDEQFF.

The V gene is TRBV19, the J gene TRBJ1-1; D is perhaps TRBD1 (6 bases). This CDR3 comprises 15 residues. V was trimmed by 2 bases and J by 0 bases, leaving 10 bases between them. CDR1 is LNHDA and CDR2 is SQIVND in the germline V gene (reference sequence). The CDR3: CASSISAGVNTEAFF. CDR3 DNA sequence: TGTGCCAGTAGTATATCGGCAGGGGTGAACACTGAAGCTTTCTTT.

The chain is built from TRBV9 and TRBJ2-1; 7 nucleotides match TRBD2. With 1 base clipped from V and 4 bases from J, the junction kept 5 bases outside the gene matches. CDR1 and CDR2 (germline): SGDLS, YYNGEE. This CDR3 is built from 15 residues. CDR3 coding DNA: TGTGCCAGCAGCGTAAGAGGGGAGGGTTACAATGAGCAGTTCTTC. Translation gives CASSVRGEGYNEQFF.

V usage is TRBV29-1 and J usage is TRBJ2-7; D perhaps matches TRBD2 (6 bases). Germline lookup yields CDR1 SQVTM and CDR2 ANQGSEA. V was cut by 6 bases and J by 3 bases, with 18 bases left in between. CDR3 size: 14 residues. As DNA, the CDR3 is TGCAGCGTGGGGGGAGCGGCAGATGACTACGAGCAGTACTTC. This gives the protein CSVGGAADDYEQYF.

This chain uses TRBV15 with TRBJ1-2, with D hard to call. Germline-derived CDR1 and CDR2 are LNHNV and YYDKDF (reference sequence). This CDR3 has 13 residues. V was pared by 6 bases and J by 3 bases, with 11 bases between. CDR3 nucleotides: TGTGCCACCAGTCGGAGGTGGTACTATGGCTACACCTTC. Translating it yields CATSRRWYYGYTF.

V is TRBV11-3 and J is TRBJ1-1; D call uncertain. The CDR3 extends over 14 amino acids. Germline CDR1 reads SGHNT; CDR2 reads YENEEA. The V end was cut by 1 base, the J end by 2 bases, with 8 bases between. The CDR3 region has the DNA TGTGCCAGCAGCTTAGGCGAAAGAAACACTGAAGCTTTCTTT. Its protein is CASSLGERNTEAFF.

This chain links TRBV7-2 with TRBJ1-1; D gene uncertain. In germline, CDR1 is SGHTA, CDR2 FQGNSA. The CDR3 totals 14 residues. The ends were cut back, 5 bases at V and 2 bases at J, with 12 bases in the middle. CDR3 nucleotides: TGTGCCAGCAGCGCCCCAGGATTAAACACTGAAGCTTTCTTT. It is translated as CASSAPGLNTEAFF.

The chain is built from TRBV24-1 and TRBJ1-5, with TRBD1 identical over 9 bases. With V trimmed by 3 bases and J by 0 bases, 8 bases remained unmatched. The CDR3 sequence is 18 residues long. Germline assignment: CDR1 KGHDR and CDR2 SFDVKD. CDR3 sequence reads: CATSDAGQGTYSNQPQHF. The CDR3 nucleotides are TGTGCCACCAGTGATGCGGGACAGGGAACATATAGCAATCAGCCCCAGCATTTT.